These 23 T cell receptor beta chains were all obtained from the same sample, sequenced in a study of blood T cell repertoires in COVID-19. Repertoires were generated with immunoSEQ multiplex PCR, while TCRdb's copy carries only in-frame clones and drops some. The table records 150,000 to 200,000 clones, around four fifths of them present only once. Input material: peripheral blood. The receptors come from a woman aged 60-75 years with acute or convalescent COVID-19.

The DNA for the CDR3 is TGTGCCAGCAGAATACAGGGGTCCAACACTGAAGCTTTCTTT. This sequence encodes CASRIQGSNTEAFF. J is TRBJ1-1 and V is TRBV5-4; the match to TRBD1 covers 7 bases. This CDR3 has 14 residues. The germline V gene has CDR1 SGHNT and CDR2 YYREEE (reference sequence). With 5 bases clipped from V and 2 bases from J, the junction kept 6 bases outside the gene matches. The full variable domain, completed using reference TRBV5-4 and TRBJ1-1, is ETGVTQSPTHLIKTRGQQVTLRCSSQSGHNTVSWYQQALGQGPQFIFQYYREEENGRGNFPPRFSGLQFPNYSSELNVNALELDDSALYLCASRIQGSNTEAFFGQGTRLTVV.

The V gene is TRBV3-1 (or the pseudogene TRBV3-2), the J gene TRBJ2-7, with D tentatively TRBD1 (6 bases). This CDR3 contains 16 residues. The germline CDR1 and CDR2 sequences are LGHDT and YNNKEL (reference sequence). The V end lost 6 bases, the J end lost 7 bases, and 25 bases lay between the germline ends. For the CDR3, the DNA is TGTGCCAGCAGACCCCGACCGGGACATTCCCGTTGGGAGCAGTACTTC. Protein: CASRPRPGHSRWEQYF.

The chain carries TRBV7-2 and TRBJ2-1, with D tentatively TRBD2 (5 bases). Germline CDR1 is SGHTA and CDR2 is FQGNSA. V lost 5 bases, J lost 2 bases, and 16 bases lay in between. This CDR3 is built from 16 residues. The CDR3 region is CASSPKTPRAYNEQFF. CDR3 bases: TGTGCCAGCAGCCCGAAGACCCCGAGGGCCTACAATGAGCAGTTCTTC. Full variable domain (missing parts from reference TRBV7-2 and TRBJ2-1): GAGVSQSPSNKVTEKGKDVELRCDPISGHTALYWYRQSLGQGLEFLIYFQGNSAPDKSGLPSDRFSAERTGGSVSTLTIQRTQQEDSAVYLCASSPKTPRAYNEQFFGPGTRLTVL.

V is TRBV9 and J is TRBJ1-2, with D maybe TRBD1 (5 bases). V was cut by 4 bases and J by 5 bases, with 21 bases left in between. The CDR3 is made up of 16 amino acids. CDR1 SGDLS and CDR2 YYNGEE come from the germline V gene. The CDR3 here is CASSNRGGREGYGYTF. DNA of the CDR3: TGTGCCAGCAGCAATAGGGGAGGGCGCGAAGGGTATGGCTACACCTTC.

Note on this clone: This specimen includes other DNA sequences encoding the same CDR3. The rearrangement joins TRBV14 to TRBJ1-1; TRBD1 might be the D (6 bases). The CDR3 sequence is 15 residues long. Germline loops: CDR1 SGHDN, CDR2 FVKESK. V gave up 4 bases and J gave up 2 bases, with 14 bases separating them. DNA of the CDR3: TGTGCCAGCAGCCTACGGGGGGGCGCAAACACTGAAGCTTTCTTT. It encodes CASSLRGGANTEAFF. Complete variable domain (other parts from reference TRBV14 and TRBJ1-1): EAGVTQFPSHSVIEKGQTVTLRCDPISGHDNLYWYRRVMGKEIKFLLHFVKESKQDESGMPNNRFLAERTGGTYSTLKVQPAELEDSGVYFCASSLRGGANTEAFFGQGTRLTVV.

The chain links TRBV6-6 to TRBJ1-5; 10 nucleotides align to TRBD1. The V segment lost 2 bases and the J segment 6 bases; nucleotides outside the gene matches: 4. This CDR3 is 15 amino acids long. The V gene's germline CDR1 is MNHNY and CDR2 SVGAGI (reference sequence). CDR3 in amino acids: CASSYPGQGGQPQHF. The CDR3 coding sequence is TGTGCCAGCAGTTACCCAGGACAGGGGGGTCAGCCCCAGCATTTT.

This chain connects TRBV6-1 to TRBJ1-3; TRBD1 aligns across 10 bases. V trimming: 2 bases; J trimming: 5 bases; junction bases outside the gene matches: 9. This CDR3 spans 17 amino acids. The germline V gene encodes CDR1 MNHNS and CDR2 SASEGT. The CDR3 bases are TGTGCCAGCAGTGAAAGGCACGGGACAGGGGCGAGAAACACCATATATTTT. This codes for CASSERHGTGARNTIYF.

This chain connects TRBV6-5 to TRBJ2-2, with D tentatively TRBD1 (5 bases). Trimming stripped 5 bases from V and 1 base from J, with 11 bases between. From germline, CDR1 is MNHEY and CDR2 SVGAGI. The CDR3 is made up of 15 amino acids. The CDR3 reads CASSQTEMNTGELFF. CDR3 bases: TGTGCCAGCAGTCAGACAGAGATGAACACCGGGGAGCTGTTTTTT.

The chain has TRBV7-9 and TRBJ1-2; D remains unclear. Germline loops: CDR1 SEHNR, CDR2 FQNEAQ (reference sequence). The CDR3 sequence is 12 residues long. Trimming cost V 1 base and J 5 bases, with 5 bases left between them. The CDR3 sequence: CASSLEQYGYTF. The CDR3 DNA reads TGTGCCAGCAGCTTAGAACAGTATGGCTACACCTTC.

The rearrangement joins TRBV6-2 or TRBV6-3 to TRBJ2-6, with TRBD1 matching over 7 bases. Germline-derived CDR1 and CDR2 are MNHEY and SVGEGT. The V segment lost 5 bases and the J segment 4 bases; nucleotides outside the gene matches: 5. The CDR3 extends over 15 amino acids. Written as DNA, the CDR3 is TGTGCCAGCAGTCCACAGGGGACGGGGGCCAACGTCCTGACTTTC. Encoded protein: CASSPQGTGANVLTF.

The chain carries TRBV6-2 or TRBV6-3 and TRBJ2-3, with a possible D match to TRBD2 (6 bases). Germline V gene lookup returns CDR1 MNHEY and CDR2 SVGEGT. The CDR3 runs to 16 residues. The germline V and J ends were trimmed by 5 bases and 1 base, with 16 bases remaining between them. For the CDR3, the DNA is TGTGCCAGCAGTCCCCGTAGTCTAGCGCGCACAGATACGCAGTATTTT. Its protein is CASSPRSLARTDTQYF.

The CDR3 spells CASSPGGGGSPLHF. In DNA, the CDR3 is TGTGCCAGCAGTCCGGGGGGAGGCGGTTCACCCCTCCACTTT. The chain joins TRBV28 to TRBJ1-6; D possibly corresponds to TRBD1 (5 bases). Germline V gene data show CDR1 as MDHEN and CDR2 as SYDVKM. Between the trimmed V and J ends, which lost 5 bases and 9 bases, there was a span of 14 bases. The CDR3 spans 14 residues.

At least ten counts were recorded for this clone. The chain recombines TRBV7-2 with TRBJ1-2; D gene ambiguous. The V gene's germline CDR1 is SGHTA and CDR2 FQGNSA. This CDR3 contains 13 residues. The germline V and J ends were trimmed by 6 bases and 6 bases, with 14 bases remaining between them. CDR3 nucleotide sequence: TGTGCCAGCAGGGCGGCGGCCGCCCATGGCTACACCTTC. The encoded protein is CASRAAAAHGYTF.

The chain links TRBV14 to TRBJ2-3; no clear D gene. Trimming stripped 0 bases from V and 0 bases from J, with 10 bases between. This CDR3 contains 16 residues. Germline-derived CDR1 and CDR2 are SGHDN and FVKESK. The CDR3 DNA is TGTGCCAGCAGCCAAGATCTCGGGTCTAGCACAGATACGCAGTATTTT. As protein: CASSQDLGSSTDTQYF.

V gene TRBV10-3 combines with J gene TRBJ1-2, with D perhaps matching TRBD1 (6 bases). Germline V CDR1 and CDR2: ENHRY, SYGVKD. This CDR3 has 13 amino acids. The ends were cut back, 6 bases at V and 3 bases at J, with 11 bases in the middle. This chain's CDR3 is CAISAGVDYGYTF. The CDR3 DNA reads TGTGCCATCAGCGCAGGGGTAGACTATGGCTACACCTTC.

V usage is TRBV5-1 and J usage is TRBJ2-1; D is perhaps TRBD1 (6 bases). This CDR3 contains 14 residues. Germline V gives CDR1 SGHRS, CDR2 YFSETQ. V shed 4 bases and J shed 9 bases, with 17 bases lying between them. The DNA of the CDR3 is TGCGCCAGCAGCGCTAAACAGGGTCTCGGTGAGCAGTTCTTC. Its translation is CASSAKQGLGEQFF.

The genes are TRBV28 and TRBJ1-6, with 9 bases that match TRBD1. Germline V lookup: CDR1 MDHEN, CDR2 SYDVKM. V was pared by 5 bases and J by 9 bases, with 5 bases of the junction left unmatched. This CDR3 spans 14 amino acids. The chain's CDR3 is CASSPRTGASPLHF. The CDR3 region has the DNA TGTGCCAGCAGTCCTCGGACAGGGGCTTCACCCCTCCACTTT.

The gene calls are TRBV28 and TRBJ2-7, with D tentatively TRBD1 (6 bases). The CDR3 extends over 14 amino acids. The V and J ends lost 7 bases and 4 bases respectively, with 17 bases between them. Germline lookup yields CDR1 MDHEN and CDR2 SYDVKM. The CDR3 sequence is CASTLGEGEYEQYF. CDR3 in DNA: TGTGCCAGCACTTTGGGTGAGGGGGAGTACGAGCAGTACTTC.

The chain couples TRBV2 to TRBJ2-2; D may be TRBD1 (5 bases). The germline V gene has CDR1 SNHLY and CDR2 FYNNEI. Trimming took off 10 bases at V and 0 bases at J, with 15 bases between the two ends. The CDR3 runs to 15 residues. CDR3 nucleotides: TGTGCCACCTCTCGGTCGGACACGAACACCGGGGAGCTGTTTTTT. It is translated as CATSRSDTNTGELFF. Together with reference TRBV2 and TRBJ2-2, the CDR3 gives the full variable domain: EPEVTQTPSHQVTQMGQEVILRCVPISNHLYFYWYRQILGQKVEFLVSFYNNEISEKSEIFDDQFSVERPDGSNFTLKIRSTKLEDSAMYFCATSRSDTNTGELFFGEGSRLTVL.

The chain couples TRBV6-2 or TRBV6-3 to TRBJ1-6; D may be TRBD1 (6 bases). Germline CDR1 reads MNHEY; CDR2 reads SVGEGT. V was shortened by 5 bases and J by 7 bases, with 12 bases between the two germline ends. This CDR3 contains 14 residues. In nucleotides, the CDR3 is TGTGCCAGCAGTACACAGGGATCCAATTCACCCCTCCACTTT. Translation gives CASSTQGSNSPLHF.

In DNA form, the CDR3 reads TGTGCCAGCAGCTCTGGGACTAGCAATGAGCAGTTCTTC. This sequence encodes CASSSGTSNEQFF. The chain couples TRBV7-3 to TRBJ2-1, with 8 positions matching TRBD2. Germline loops: CDR1 SGHTA, CDR2 FQGTGA. CDR3 length: 13 amino acids. J was trimmed by 6 bases and V by 4 bases; bases with no gene match: 2.

This chain links TRBV6-1 with TRBJ2-1; 8 positions agree with TRBD1. The V gene's germline CDR1 is MNHNS and CDR2 SASEGT. V lost 6 bases and J lost 9; bases outside the gene matches: 10. This CDR3 is built from 14 residues. CDR3 coding DNA: TGTGCCAGCAGGAGACAGGGACAGGATGGTGAGCAGTTCTTC. Translated: CASRRQGQDGEQFF.

This chain links TRBV3-1 (or the pseudogene TRBV3-2) with TRBJ2-2; D may be TRBD1 (6 bases). V lost 0 bases and J 6 bases, leaving 17 bases between the germline ends. The germline CDR1 and CDR2 sequences are LGHDT and YNNKEL (reference sequence). The CDR3 has 17 residues. CDR3 region: CASSQDRDTQYSGELFF. CDR3 sequence (DNA): TGTGCCAGCAGCCAAGATCGGGACACCCAGTACTCCGGGGAGCTGTTTTTT.